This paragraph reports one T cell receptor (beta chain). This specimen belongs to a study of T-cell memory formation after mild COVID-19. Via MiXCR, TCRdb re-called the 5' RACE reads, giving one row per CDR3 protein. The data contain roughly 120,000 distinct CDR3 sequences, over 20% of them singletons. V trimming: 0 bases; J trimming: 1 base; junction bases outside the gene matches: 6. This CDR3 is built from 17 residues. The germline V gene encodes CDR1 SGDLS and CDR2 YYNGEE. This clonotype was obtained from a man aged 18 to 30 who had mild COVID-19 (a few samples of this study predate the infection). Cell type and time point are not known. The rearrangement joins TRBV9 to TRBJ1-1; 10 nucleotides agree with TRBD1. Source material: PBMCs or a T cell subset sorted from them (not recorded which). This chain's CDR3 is CASSVEGDRGPNTEAFF. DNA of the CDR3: TGTGCCAGCAGCGTAGAAGGGGACAGGGGACCGAACACTGAAGCTTTCTTT.